This T cell receptor (beta chain) derives from a study of blood T cell repertoires in COVID-19. Study as a whole: Samples of COVID-19 (acute and convalescent) were obtained from the United States, Italy and Spain. Sources were T cells, B-cell-depleted T cells, or PBMCs; the material itself was cDNA or gDNA.

Only in-frame clones appear in the TCRdb table, and some are missing; sequencing was by immunoSEQ multiplex PCR. The table lists approximately 320,000 clones, about nine tenths of them singletons. The length of the CDR3 is 15 residues. Germline CDR1 MRHNA, CDR2 SNTAGT. Trimming pared 0 bases from V and 8 bases from J, leaving 14 bases between. Cohorts were determined from participant-reported clinical history. Before being deemed recovered, Cohort 3 donors had two negative PCRs, clearance, or symptom resolution. The sample comprised PBMCs or T cells enriched from blood (not recorded which). The sequence was collected from a young woman who had recovered from COVID-19. The chain uses TRBV6-4 and TRBJ2-1; a possible D gene is TRBD2 (7 bases). The CDR3 nucleotides read TGTGCCAGCAGTGACTCAGGGGTAGGGGGGGATGAGCAGTTCTTC. The encoded protein is CASSDSGVGGDEQFF.